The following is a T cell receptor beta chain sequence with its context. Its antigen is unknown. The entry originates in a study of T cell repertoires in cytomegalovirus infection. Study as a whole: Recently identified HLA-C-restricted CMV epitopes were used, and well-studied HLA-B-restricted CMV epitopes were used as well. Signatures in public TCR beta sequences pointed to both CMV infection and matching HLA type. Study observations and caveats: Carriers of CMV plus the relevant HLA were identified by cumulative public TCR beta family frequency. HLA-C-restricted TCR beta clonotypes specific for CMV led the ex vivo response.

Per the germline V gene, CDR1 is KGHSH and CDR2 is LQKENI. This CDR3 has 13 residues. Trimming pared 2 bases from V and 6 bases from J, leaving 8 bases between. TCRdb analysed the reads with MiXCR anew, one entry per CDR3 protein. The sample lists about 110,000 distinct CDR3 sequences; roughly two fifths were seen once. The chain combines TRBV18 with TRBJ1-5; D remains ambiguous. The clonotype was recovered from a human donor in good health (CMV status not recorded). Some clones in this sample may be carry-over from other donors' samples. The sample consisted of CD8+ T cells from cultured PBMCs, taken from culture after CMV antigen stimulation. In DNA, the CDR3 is TGTGCCAGCTCACCAGGCCCAAGTCAGCCCCAGCATTTT. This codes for CASSPGPSQPQHF. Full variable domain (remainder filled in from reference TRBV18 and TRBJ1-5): NAGVMQNPRHLVRRRGQEARLRCSPMKGHSHVYWYRQLPEEGLKFMVYLQKENIIDESGMPKERFSAEFPKEGPSILRIQQVVRGDSAAYFCASSPGPSQPQHFGDGTRLSIL.